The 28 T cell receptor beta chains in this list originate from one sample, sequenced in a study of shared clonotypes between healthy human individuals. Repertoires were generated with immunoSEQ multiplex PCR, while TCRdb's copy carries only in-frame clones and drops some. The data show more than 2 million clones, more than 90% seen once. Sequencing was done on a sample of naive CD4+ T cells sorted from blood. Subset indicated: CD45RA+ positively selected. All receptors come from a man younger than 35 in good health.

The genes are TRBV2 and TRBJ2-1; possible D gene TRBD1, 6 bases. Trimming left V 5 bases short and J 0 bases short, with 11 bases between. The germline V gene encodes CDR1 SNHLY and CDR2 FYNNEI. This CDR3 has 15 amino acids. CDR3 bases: TGTGCCAGCAGTCGGGACAATTACTCCTACAATGAGCAGTTCTTC. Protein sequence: CASSRDNYSYNEQFF.

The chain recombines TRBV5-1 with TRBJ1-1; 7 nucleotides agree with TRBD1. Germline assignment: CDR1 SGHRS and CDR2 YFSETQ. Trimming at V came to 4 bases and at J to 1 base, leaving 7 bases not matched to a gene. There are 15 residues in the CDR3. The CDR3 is CASSDRTGGNTEAFF. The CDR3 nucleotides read TGCGCCAGCAGCGACCGGACAGGCGGGAACACTGAAGCTTTCTTT.

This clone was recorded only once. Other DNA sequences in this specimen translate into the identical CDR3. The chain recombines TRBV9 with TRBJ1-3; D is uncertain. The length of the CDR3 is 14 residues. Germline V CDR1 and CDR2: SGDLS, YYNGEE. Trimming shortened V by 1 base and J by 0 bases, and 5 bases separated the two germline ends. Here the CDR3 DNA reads TGTGCCAGCAGCGTATCCCCCTCTGGAAACACCATATATTTT. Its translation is CASSVSPSGNTIYF.

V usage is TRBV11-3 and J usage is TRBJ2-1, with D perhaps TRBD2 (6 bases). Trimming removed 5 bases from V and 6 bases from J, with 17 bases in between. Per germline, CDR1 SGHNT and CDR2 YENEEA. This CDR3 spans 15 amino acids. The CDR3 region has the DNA TGTGCCAGCAGCCCCCCGGGACTCGCCATCAATGAGCAGTTCTTC. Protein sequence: CASSPPGLAINEQFF.

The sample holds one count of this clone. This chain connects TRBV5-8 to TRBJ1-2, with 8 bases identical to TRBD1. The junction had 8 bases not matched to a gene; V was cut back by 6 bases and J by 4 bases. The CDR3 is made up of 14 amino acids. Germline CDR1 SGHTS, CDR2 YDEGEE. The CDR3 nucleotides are TGTGCCAGCAATCAACTTCAGGGGGCCTATGGCTACACCTTC. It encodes CASNQLQGAYGYTF.

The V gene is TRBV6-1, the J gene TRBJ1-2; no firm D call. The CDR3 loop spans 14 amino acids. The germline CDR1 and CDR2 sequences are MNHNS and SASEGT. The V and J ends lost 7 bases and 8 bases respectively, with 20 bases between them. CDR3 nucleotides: TGTGCCAGCACCCGGGTAGTCGGGAGAAGCGGCTACACCTTC. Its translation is CASTRVVGRSGYTF.

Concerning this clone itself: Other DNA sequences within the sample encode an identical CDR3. The CDR3 DNA reads as TGCGCCAGCAGTGGACAGATTCAAGAGACCCAGTACTTC. The encoded protein is CASSGQIQETQYF. The chain combines TRBV10-1 with TRBJ2-5; weak D call: TRBD1 (5 bases). CDR3 length: 13 residues. Germline V lookup: CDR1 WNHNN, CDR2 SYGVQD (reference sequence). With 4 bases removed from V and 2 bases from J, the gap between germline ends came to 8 bases.

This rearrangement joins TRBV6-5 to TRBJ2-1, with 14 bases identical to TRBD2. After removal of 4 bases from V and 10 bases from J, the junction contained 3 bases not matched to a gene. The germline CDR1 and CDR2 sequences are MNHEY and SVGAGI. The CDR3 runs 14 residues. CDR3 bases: TGTGCCAGCAGTTCGGGACTAGCGGGGGTGGAGCAGTTCTTC. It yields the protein CASSSGLAGVEQFF.

In nucleotides, the CDR3 is TGTGCCTTTTCGACAGGGATGAACACTGAAGCTTTCTTT. Protein sequence: CAFSTGMNTEAFF. J is TRBJ1-1 and V is TRBV30; TRBD1 matches at 7 bases. The trim removed 7 bases at V and 0 bases at J, leaving 5 bases unmatched. The length of the CDR3 is 13 residues. Germline CDR1 and CDR2: GTSNPN and SVGIG (reference sequence).

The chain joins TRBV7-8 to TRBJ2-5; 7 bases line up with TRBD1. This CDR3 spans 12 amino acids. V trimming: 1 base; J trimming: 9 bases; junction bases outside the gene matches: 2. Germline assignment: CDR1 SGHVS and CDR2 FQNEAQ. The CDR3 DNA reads TGTGCCAGCAGCTTAGGCAGGGGGTCCCAGTACTTC. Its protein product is CASSLGRGSQYF.

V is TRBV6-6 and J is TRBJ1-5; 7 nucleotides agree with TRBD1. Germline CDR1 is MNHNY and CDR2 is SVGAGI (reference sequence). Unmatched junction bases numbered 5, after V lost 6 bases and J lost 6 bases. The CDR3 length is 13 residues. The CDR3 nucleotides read TGTGCCAGCAGCGTGACAGGGACTCAGCCCCAGCATTTT. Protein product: CASSVTGTQPQHF.

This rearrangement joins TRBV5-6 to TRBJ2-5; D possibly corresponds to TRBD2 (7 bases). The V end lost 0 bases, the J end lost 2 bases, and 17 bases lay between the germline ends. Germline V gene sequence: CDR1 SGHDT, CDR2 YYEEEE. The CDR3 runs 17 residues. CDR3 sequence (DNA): TGTGCCAGCAGCTTGGGAACAGGGCGGGGGCTACAAGAGACCCAGTACTTC. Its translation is CASSLGTGRGLQETQYF.

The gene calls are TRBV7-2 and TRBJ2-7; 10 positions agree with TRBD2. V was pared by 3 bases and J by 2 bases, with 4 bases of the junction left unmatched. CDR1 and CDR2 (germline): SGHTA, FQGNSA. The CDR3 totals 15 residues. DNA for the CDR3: TGTGCCAGCAGCTTCCCTACTAGCGGGACCTACGAGCAGTACTTC. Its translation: CASSFPTSGTYEQYF.

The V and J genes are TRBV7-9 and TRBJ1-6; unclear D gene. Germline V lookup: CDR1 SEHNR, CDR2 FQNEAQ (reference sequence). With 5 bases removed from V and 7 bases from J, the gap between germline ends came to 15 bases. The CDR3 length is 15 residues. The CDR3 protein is CASSPSRGGNSPLHF. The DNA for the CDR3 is TGTGCCAGCAGCCCCTCGCGGGGAGGGAATTCACCCCTCCACTTT.

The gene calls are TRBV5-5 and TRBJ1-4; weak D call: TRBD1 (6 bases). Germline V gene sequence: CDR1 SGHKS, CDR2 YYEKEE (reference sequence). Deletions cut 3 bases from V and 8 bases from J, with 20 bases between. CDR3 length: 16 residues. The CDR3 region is CASSSGDATTREKLFF. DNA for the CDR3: TGTGCCAGCAGCTCAGGGGACGCCACAACCCGAGAAAAACTGTTTTTT.

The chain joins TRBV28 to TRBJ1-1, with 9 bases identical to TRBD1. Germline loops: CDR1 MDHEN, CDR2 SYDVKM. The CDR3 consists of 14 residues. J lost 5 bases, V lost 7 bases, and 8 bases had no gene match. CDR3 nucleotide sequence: TGTGCCAGCAAGGGACAGGGCCACGGGACTGAAGCTTTCTTT. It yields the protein CASKGQGHGTEAFF.

The CDR3 is CASSASGTSGIGEQFF. The CDR3 DNA follows: TGTGCCAGCAGCGCCTCCGGGACTAGCGGGATCGGTGAGCAGTTCTTC. J is TRBJ2-1 and V is TRBV7-2; 13 positions agree with TRBD2. The germline gives CDR1 SGHTA, CDR2 FQGNSA. Trimming cost V 5 bases and J 9 bases; bases outside gene matches: 10. This CDR3 has 16 amino acids.

In DNA form, the CDR3 reads TGTGCCAGTACGGCAGGCATTACTGGCTACACCTTC. Its protein product is CASTAGITGYTF. This chain joins TRBV19 and TRBJ1-2; no clear D. Germline lookup yields CDR1 LNHDA and CDR2 SQIVND (reference sequence). The V end was cut by 7 bases, the J end by 7 bases, with 13 bases between. This CDR3 contains 12 residues.

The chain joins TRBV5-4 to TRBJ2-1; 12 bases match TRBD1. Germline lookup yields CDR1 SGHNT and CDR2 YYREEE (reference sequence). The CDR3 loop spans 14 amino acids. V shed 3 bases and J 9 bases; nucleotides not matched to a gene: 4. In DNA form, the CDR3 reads TGTGCCAGCAGCTGGGGACAGGGGGCTAGTGAGCAGTTCTTC. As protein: CASSWGQGASEQFF.

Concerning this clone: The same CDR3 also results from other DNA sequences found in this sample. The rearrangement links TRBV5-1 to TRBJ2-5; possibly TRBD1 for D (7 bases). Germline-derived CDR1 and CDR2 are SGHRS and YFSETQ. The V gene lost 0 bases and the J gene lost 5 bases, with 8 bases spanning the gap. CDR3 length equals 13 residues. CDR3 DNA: TGCGCCAGCAGCTTGGCAGGGGGGGAGACCCAGTACTTC. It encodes CASSLAGGETQYF.

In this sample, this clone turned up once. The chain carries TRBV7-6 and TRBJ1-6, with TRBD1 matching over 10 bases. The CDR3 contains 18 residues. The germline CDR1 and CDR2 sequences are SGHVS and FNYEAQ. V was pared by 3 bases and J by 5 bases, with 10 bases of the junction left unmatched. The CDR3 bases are TGTGCCAGCAGCTTTCGACCTCCGGGACAGGGGAATAATTCACCCCTCCACTTT. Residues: CASSFRPPGQGNNSPLHF.

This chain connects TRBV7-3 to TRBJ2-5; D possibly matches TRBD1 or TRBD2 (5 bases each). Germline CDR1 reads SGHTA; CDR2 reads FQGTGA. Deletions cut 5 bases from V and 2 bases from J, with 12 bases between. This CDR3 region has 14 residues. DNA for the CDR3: TGTGCCAGCAGCCCGGGGCACACTCAAGAGACCCAGTACTTC. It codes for CASSPGHTQETQYF.

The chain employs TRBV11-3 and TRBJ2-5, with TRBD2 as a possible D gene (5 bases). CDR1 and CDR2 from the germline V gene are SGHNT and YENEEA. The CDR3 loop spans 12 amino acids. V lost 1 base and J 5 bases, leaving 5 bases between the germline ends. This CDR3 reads CASSLAGETQYF. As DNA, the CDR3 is TGTGCCAGCAGCTTAGCGGGGGAGACCCAGTACTTC.

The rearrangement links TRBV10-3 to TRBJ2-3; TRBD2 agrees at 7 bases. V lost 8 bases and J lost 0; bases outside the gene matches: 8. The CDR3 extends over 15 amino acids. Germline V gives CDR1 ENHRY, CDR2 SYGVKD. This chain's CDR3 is CAIGERGGSTDTQYF. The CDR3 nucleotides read TGTGCCATCGGCGAGCGGGGAGGGAGCACAGATACGCAGTATTTT.

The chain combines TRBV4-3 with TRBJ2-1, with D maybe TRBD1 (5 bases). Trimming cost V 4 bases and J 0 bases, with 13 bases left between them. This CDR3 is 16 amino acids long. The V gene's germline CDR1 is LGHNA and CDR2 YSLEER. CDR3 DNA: TGCGCCAGCAGCCGTGTTACAGGAAGCTCCTACAATGAGCAGTTCTTC. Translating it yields CASSRVTGSSYNEQFF.

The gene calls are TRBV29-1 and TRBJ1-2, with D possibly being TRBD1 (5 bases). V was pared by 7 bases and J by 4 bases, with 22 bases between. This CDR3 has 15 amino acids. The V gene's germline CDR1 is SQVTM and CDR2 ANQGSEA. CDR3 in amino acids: CSAVGRERGGYGYTF. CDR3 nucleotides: TGCAGCGCGGTTGGAAGGGAGCGGGGGGGCTATGGCTACACCTTC.

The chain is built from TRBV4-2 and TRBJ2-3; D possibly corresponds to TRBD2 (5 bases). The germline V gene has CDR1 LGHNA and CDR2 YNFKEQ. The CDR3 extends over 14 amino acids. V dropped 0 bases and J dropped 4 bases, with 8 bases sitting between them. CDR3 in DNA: TGTGCCAGCAGCCAAGAGGCGAGGGCAGATACGCAGTATTTT. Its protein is CASSQEARADTQYF.

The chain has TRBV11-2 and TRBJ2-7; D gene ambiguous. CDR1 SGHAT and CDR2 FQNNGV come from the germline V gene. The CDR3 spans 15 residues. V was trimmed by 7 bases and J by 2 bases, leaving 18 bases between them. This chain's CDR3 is CASTPFPPPPYEQYF. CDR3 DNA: TGTGCCAGCACTCCTTTCCCCCCTCCCCCCTACGAGCAGTACTTC.